This T cell receptor beta chain was profiled in a study of blood T cell repertoires in COVID-19. Study in general: Material from acute and convalescent COVID-19 was sourced from the United States, Italy and Spain. T cells, B-cell-depleted T cells, or PBMCs supplied cDNA or gDNA.

Source study methods: Amplified reference gene primers provided the basis for estimating nucleated cell counts. The method was immunoSEQ multiplex PCR; TCRdb's version includes in-frame clones alone and lacks a portion of them. Clone size and the V and J calls come from that table; the DNA yielded D and trimming. The sample yields approximately 240,000 clones, 88% seen once. Germline CDR1 is SGHTA and CDR2 is FQGNSA. There are 15 residues in the CDR3. The V and J ends lost 1 base and 1 base respectively, with 8 bases between them. The V call is TRBV7-2, the J call TRBJ2-1, with no clear D. This receptor was identified in a middle-aged woman who had recovered from COVID-19. The sequenced sample was peripheral blood. The CDR3 DNA is TGTGCCAGCAGCTTAGGGGCAGAGTCCTACAATGAGCAGTTCTTC. It encodes CASSLGAESYNEQFF.